Each of the 31 T cell receptor beta chains below was sequenced from the same sample in a study of chemoradiotherapy in HPV16-positive cancers. Sequenced by immunoSEQ multiplex PCR; TCRdb stores in-frame clones only, minus some. Here the sample spans over 10,000 clones, around three fifths being singletons. This sample was gathered from a patient who underwent chemoradiotherapy. Receptors originate from a human donor with HPV-associated anogenital cancer.

This chain uses TRBV4-2 with TRBJ2-7, with 8 bases aligning to TRBD1. V shed 0 bases and J 2 bases; nucleotides not matched to a gene: 6. Germline V CDR1 and CDR2: LGHNA, YNFKEQ. The CDR3 consists of 16 residues. The CDR3 protein is CASSQEFRDRPYEQYF. In DNA, the CDR3 is TGTGCCAGCAGCCAAGAATTCCGGGACAGGCCCTACGAGCAGTACTTC.

J is TRBJ2-7 and V is TRBV30, with TRBD1 as a possible D gene (6 bases). The CDR3 covers 15 residues. The V gene's germline CDR1 is GTSNPN and CDR2 SVGIG (reference sequence). The V and J ends lost 1 base and 3 bases respectively, with 16 bases between them. Written as DNA, the CDR3 is TGTGCCTGGAGTGGGGGGCCACCAAGCGGCTACGAGCAGTACTTC. Its translation: CAWSGGPPSGYEQYF.

This sequence joins TRBV4-1 and TRBJ1-1, with D possibly being TRBD1 (6 bases). The CDR3 is made up of 13 amino acids. Germline V lookup: CDR1 MGHRA, CDR2 YSYEKL. The V end lost 3 bases, the J end lost 10 bases, and 15 bases lay between the germline ends. The CDR3 DNA is TGCGCCAGCAGCCAGGGGAGGGGGGGCGTAGCTTTCTTT. Its protein product is CASSQGRGGVAFF.

V usage is TRBV2 and J usage is TRBJ2-5; 9 bases are shared with TRBD2. CDR3 length equals 16 residues. V gave up 5 bases and J gave up 1 base; unmatched junction bases: 8. Germline V gene sequence: CDR1 SNHLY, CDR2 FYNNEI. The chain's CDR3 is CASSRERGAIQETQYF. The CDR3 bases are TGTGCCAGCAGTAGGGAGCGGGGGGCTATCCAAGAGACCCAGTACTTC.

The gene calls are TRBV7-9 and TRBJ1-1; D is unresolved. The CDR3 consists of 13 residues. Trimming left V 1 base short and J 0 bases short, with 3 bases between. In germline, CDR1 is SEHNR, CDR2 FQNEAQ (reference sequence). CDR3 region: CASSLDMNTEAFF. The CDR3 region has the DNA TGTGCCAGCAGCTTAGACATGAACACTGAAGCTTTCTTT. The full variable domain, in which reference TRBV7-9 and TRBJ1-1 provide the parts outside the CDR3, is DTGVSQNPRHKITKRGQNVTFRCDPISEHNRLYWYRQTLGQGPEFLTYFQNEAQLEKSRLLSDRFSAERPKGSFSTLEIQRTEQGDSAMYLCASSLDMNTEAFFGQGTRLTVV.

This rearrangement joins TRBV6-1 to TRBJ1-6; 7 bases map to TRBD1. This CDR3 has 14 residues. Losses at the gene ends were 6 bases for V and 10 bases for J; bases not matched to a gene: 9. Germline V gene lookup returns CDR1 MNHNS and CDR2 SASEGT. This CDR3 is CASSRTGGNSPLHF. For the CDR3, the DNA is TGTGCCAGCAGCCGGACAGGTGGGAACTCACCCCTCCACTTT.

Here the CDR3 reads CASSRGAAPQETQYF. The CDR3 DNA follows: TGTGCCAGCAGCCGGGGGGCAGCCCCACAAGAGACCCAGTACTTC. The chain couples TRBV9 to TRBJ2-5, with a tentative D call TRBD2 (7 bases). V lost 4 bases to trimming and J lost 2 bases, with 15 bases between them. Germline V lookup: CDR1 SGDLS, CDR2 YYNGEE. The CDR3 totals 15 residues.

This sequence joins TRBV28 and TRBJ1-1; no definite D call. Germline V gives CDR1 MDHEN, CDR2 SYDVKM. The CDR3 totals 12 residues. The V gene lost 10 bases and the J gene lost 5 bases, with 14 bases spanning the gap. CDR3 in amino acids: CATRPLWTEAFF. The DNA of the CDR3 is TGTGCCACCAGGCCCCTATGGACTGAAGCTTTCTTT.

This clone was counted only a few times. V gene TRBV2 combines with J gene TRBJ2-5; 8 bases are a match to TRBD2. This CDR3 spans 14 amino acids. The J segment lost 5 bases and the V segment lost 4 bases, leaving 6 bases of the junction unmatched. CDR1 and CDR2 from the germline V gene are SNHLY and FYNNEI. For the CDR3, the DNA is TGTGCCAGCAGTGGACTAGCGACCGGGGAGACCCAGTACTTC. Its translation: CASSGLATGETQYF.

The chain recombines TRBV5-1 with TRBJ2-2; TRBD2 matches 11 bases. The germline CDR1 and CDR2 sequences are SGHRS and YFSETQ. Germline trimming cut 5 bases from V and 4 bases from J; bases unmatched to any gene: 4. This CDR3 is built from 15 residues. CDR3 DNA sequence: TGCGCCAGCAGGGCTAGCGGGGGGTCCACCGGGGAGCTGTTTTTT. Translation: CASRASGGSTGELFF.

This clone was detected only once. This chain connects TRBV13 to TRBJ2-6; TRBD1 matches 7 bases. Germline-derived CDR1 and CDR2 are PRHDT and FYEKMQ (reference sequence). The trim removed 6 bases at V and 0 bases at J, leaving 11 bases unmatched. The CDR3 consists of 18 residues. The CDR3 sequence: CASRTKGGHDSGANVLTF. Here the CDR3 DNA reads TGTGCCAGCAGGACAAAAGGGGGCCACGACTCTGGGGCCAACGTCCTGACTTTC.

The chain uses TRBV10-3 and TRBJ2-7, with TRBD1 matching over 11 bases. The CDR3 consists of 16 residues. Trimming cost V 5 bases and J 4 bases; bases outside gene matches: 10. Per the germline V gene, CDR1 is ENHRY and CDR2 is SYGVKD. DNA of the CDR3: TGTGCCATCAGTCCTACAACCGGGACAGGGGGATACGAGCAGTACTTC. Amino acids: CAISPTTGTGGYEQYF.

The sample holds one count of this clone. The chain has TRBV15 and TRBJ2-7; D gene uncertain. The CDR3 runs 14 residues. V was shortened by 5 bases and J by 3 bases, with 14 bases between the two germline ends. Germline CDR1 LNHNV, CDR2 YYDKDF (reference sequence). CDR3 bases: TGTGCCACCAGCGTGTTGGTTAGCCGCTACGAGCAGTACTTC. Translating it yields CATSVLVSRYEQYF.

This clone was observed a few times. This chain connects TRBV5-1 to TRBJ2-1, with 8 nucleotides matching TRBD2. The germline V gene has CDR1 SGHRS and CDR2 YFSETQ. CDR3 length: 15 residues. With 0 bases clipped from V and 3 bases from J, the junction kept 2 bases outside the gene matches. CDR3 DNA: TGCGCCAGCAGCTTGGCGGGGGGGGACTACAATGAGCAGTTCTTC. This gives the protein CASSLAGGDYNEQFF.

In DNA form, the CDR3 reads TGTGCCAGCAGCGGGGGACAGGGGTACAATGAGCAGTTCTTC. Amino acid sequence: CASSGGQGYNEQFF. The chain joins TRBV6-4 to TRBJ2-1; 10 bases are shared with TRBD1. There are 14 residues in the CDR3. Losses at the gene ends were 6 bases for V and 4 bases for J; bases not matched to a gene: 3. Germline lookup yields CDR1 MRHNA and CDR2 SNTAGT.

The V gene is TRBV10-3, the J gene TRBJ2-3; D may be TRBD1 (6 bases). From germline, CDR1 is ENHRY and CDR2 SYGVKD. This CDR3 comprises 12 residues. V lost 7 bases and J 6 bases, leaving 11 bases between the germline ends. This chain's CDR3 is CAITSGDDTQYF. CDR3 sequence (DNA): TGTGCCATCACCTCAGGGGATGATACGCAGTATTTT.

The table lists this clone with a few counts. The chain is built from TRBV27 and TRBJ1-1; TRBD1 might be the D (5 bases). The CDR3 runs to 13 residues. Trimming left V 3 bases short and J 7 bases short, with 12 bases between. The germline gives CDR1 MNHEY, CDR2 SMNVEV (reference sequence). CDR3 protein: CASSLPREGEAFF. In nucleotides, the CDR3 is TGTGCCAGCAGTTTGCCCAGGGAAGGTGAAGCTTTCTTT.

The V call is TRBV5-5, the J call TRBJ2-7; tentatively, D is TRBD1 or TRBD2 (5 bases each). Germline V gives CDR1 SGHKS, CDR2 YYEKEE (reference sequence). The V end was cut by 5 bases, the J end by 3 bases, with 21 bases between. The CDR3 is 16 amino acids. The CDR3 DNA reads TGTGCCAGCAGTCTTCTTAGGGACCCGAGGAACTACGAGCAGTACTTC. Protein: CASSLLRDPRNYEQYF. Using reference TRBV5-5 and TRBJ2-7 for the parts outside the CDR3, the full variable domain is DAGVTQSPTHLIKTRGQQVTLRCSPISGHKSVSWYQQVLGQGPQFIFQYYEKEERGRGNFPDRFSARQFPNYSSELNVNALLLGDSALYLCASSLLRDPRNYEQYFGPGTRLTVT.

The genes are TRBV5-3 and TRBJ2-3, with 7 bases identical to TRBD2. TRBV5-3 is placed among ORFs of uncertain function. This CDR3 is built from 15 residues. V was clipped by 1 base and J by 1 base; unmatched bases: 3. CDR3 in DNA: TGTGCCAGAAGCTTGTGGGACTACCGCACAGATACGCAGTATTTT. Protein sequence: CARSLWDYRTDTQYF.

The V and J genes are TRBV4-1 and TRBJ2-5; no clear D. There are 14 residues in the CDR3. Germline V lookup: CDR1 MGHRA, CDR2 YSYEKL. Trimming cost V 0 bases and J 5 bases, with 10 bases left between them. The CDR3 DNA follows: TGCGCCAGCAGCCAAGAGAGCGTTACTGAGACCCAGTACTTC. This translates into CASSQESVTETQYF.

The gene calls are TRBV10-3 and TRBJ2-2; D remains ambiguous. The CDR3 has 14 residues. Trimming pared 2 bases from V and 4 bases from J, leaving 8 bases between. Germline CDR1 is ENHRY and CDR2 is SYGVKD. The CDR3, as DNA: TGTGCCATCAGTGAGGGCAGTCGCACCGGGGAGCTGTTTTTT. It is translated as CAISEGSRTGELFF.

This clone was counted between two and nine times. This sequence joins TRBV29-1 and TRBJ1-2; a possible D gene is TRBD1 (5 bases). With 7 bases removed from V and 8 bases from J, the gap between germline ends came to 11 bases. The CDR3 consists of 10 residues. Germline values: CDR1 SQVTM, CDR2 ANQGSEA. CDR3 amino acids: CSAWTLGYTF. The DNA of the CDR3 is TGCAGCGCGTGGACACTCGGCTACACCTTC.

The V call is TRBV5-1, the J call TRBJ1-1; D remains unclear. This CDR3 is 14 amino acids long. Trimming stripped 3 bases from V and 0 bases from J, with 9 bases between. CDR1 and CDR2 from the germline V gene are SGHRS and YFSETQ. The CDR3 sequence is CASSSSDLNTEAFF. The CDR3 bases are TGCGCCAGCAGCTCTTCGGACTTGAACACTGAAGCTTTCTTT.

V is TRBV7-2 and J is TRBJ1-1; TRBD1 agrees at 9 bases. Per the germline V gene, CDR1 is SGHTA and CDR2 is FQGNSA. The junction had 10 bases not matched to a gene; V was cut back by 5 bases and J by 6 bases. The CDR3 runs 15 residues. The DNA for the CDR3 is TGTGCCAGCAGCGTCAGAACAGGGGGCCGAGCTGAAGCTTTCTTT. Encoded protein: CASSVRTGGRAEAFF.

The chain employs TRBV4-1 and TRBJ2-7; D possibly corresponds to TRBD2 (5 bases). The CDR3 spans 15 residues. Germline lookup yields CDR1 MGHRA and CDR2 YSYEKL. The V and J ends lost 0 bases and 5 bases respectively, with 14 bases between them. The chain's CDR3 is CASSQDPGWVNEQYF. In nucleotides, the CDR3 is TGCGCCAGCAGCCAAGACCCGGGGTGGGTAAACGAGCAGTACTTC.

The chain recombines TRBV6-5 with TRBJ2-3; TRBD2 is a possible D gene (6 bases). CDR1 and CDR2 (germline): MNHEY, SVGAGI. V was shortened by 5 bases and J by 8 bases, with 14 bases between the two germline ends. This CDR3 region has 13 residues. For the CDR3, the DNA is TGTGCCAGCAGTCGACAGCCACTAGCTACGCAGTATTTT. This translates into CASSRQPLATQYF.

The chain couples TRBV10-2 to TRBJ1-2; D remains unclear. The CDR3 has 14 residues. V was shortened by 3 bases and J by 3 bases, with 11 bases between the two germline ends. Germline V CDR1 and CDR2: WSHSY, SAAADI. The CDR3 protein is CASSDRPLDYGYTF. Here the CDR3 DNA reads TGCGCCAGCAGTGATAGGCCGCTTGACTATGGCTACACCTTC.

The gene calls are TRBV6-1 and TRBJ1-5; D remains unclear. V was cut by 3 bases and J by 0 bases, with 12 bases left in between. This CDR3 region has 16 residues. The germline V gene has CDR1 MNHNS and CDR2 SASEGT. The CDR3 spells CASSDNNPLSNQPQHF. The CDR3, as DNA: TGTGCCAGCAGTGACAACAATCCGCTTAGCAATCAGCCCCAGCATTTT.

The CDR3 reads CASSLPGVAYEQYF. CDR3 in DNA: TGTGCCAGCAGTTTACCGGGGGTTGCCTACGAGCAGTACTTC. The chain is built from TRBV28 and TRBJ2-7; TRBD2 is a possible D gene (6 bases). With 2 bases removed from V and 2 bases from J, the gap between germline ends came to 10 bases. The germline CDR1 and CDR2 sequences are MDHEN and SYDVKM. This CDR3 comprises 14 residues.

The chain carries TRBV5-6 and TRBJ2-7; 10 bases are a match to TRBD1. Germline values: CDR1 SGHDT, CDR2 YYEEEE. This CDR3 spans 13 amino acids. J lost 6 bases, V lost 3 bases, and 3 bases had no gene match. The CDR3 spells CASSWDRGTEQYF. The CDR3 DNA follows: TGTGCCAGCAGCTGGGACAGGGGAACCGAGCAGTACTTC.

This rearrangement joins TRBV2 to TRBJ2-7; the D gene is possibly TRBD1 (6 bases). The CDR3 extends over 15 amino acids. V shed 3 bases and J shed 0 bases, with 12 bases lying between them. The germline CDR1 and CDR2 sequences are SNHLY and FYNNEI. Here the CDR3 reads CASSDTGPPSYEQYF. The CDR3 coding sequence is TGTGCCAGCAGTGATACAGGGCCTCCCTCCTACGAGCAGTACTTC.